This TCR beta chain was captured by sequencing in a study of T-cell memory formation after mild COVID-19. TCRdb processed the 5' RACE reads anew with MiXCR; each CDR3 protein has one entry. The sample yields 390,000 or so distinct CDR3 sequences, about 16% seen once. From germline, CDR1 is MNHEY and CDR2 SMNVEV (reference sequence). The CDR3 totals 17 residues. After removal of 2 bases from V and 7 bases from J, the junction contained 13 bases not matched to a gene. This clonotype was seen more than once but under ten times. Sequencing was carried out using PBMCs or a T cell subset sorted from them (not recorded which). The chain combines TRBV27 with TRBJ1-5, with TRBD1 matching 8 bases. The receptor comes from a man aged 18 to 29 who had mild COVID-19 (a few samples of this study predate the infection). Cell type and time point are not known. The chain's CDR3 is CASSLPQRTGNHQPQHF. CDR3 DNA: TGTGCCAGCAGTTTACCGCAAAGGACAGGGAACCACCAGCCCCAGCATTTT.